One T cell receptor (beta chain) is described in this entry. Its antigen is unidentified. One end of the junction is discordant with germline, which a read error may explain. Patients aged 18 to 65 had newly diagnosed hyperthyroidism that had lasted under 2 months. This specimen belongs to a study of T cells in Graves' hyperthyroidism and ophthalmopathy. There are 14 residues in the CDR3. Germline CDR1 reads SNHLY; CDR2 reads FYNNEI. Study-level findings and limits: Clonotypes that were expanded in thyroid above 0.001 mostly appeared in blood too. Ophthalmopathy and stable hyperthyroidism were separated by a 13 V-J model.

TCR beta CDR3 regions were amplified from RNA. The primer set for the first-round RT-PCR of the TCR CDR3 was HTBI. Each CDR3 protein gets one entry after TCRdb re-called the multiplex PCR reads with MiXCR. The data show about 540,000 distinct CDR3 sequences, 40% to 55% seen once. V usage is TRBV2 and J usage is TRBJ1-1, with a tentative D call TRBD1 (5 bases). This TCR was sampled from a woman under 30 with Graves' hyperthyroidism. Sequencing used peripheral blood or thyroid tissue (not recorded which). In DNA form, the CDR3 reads TGTGCCAGCAGGGAAGATAAGGGGTGGACTGAAGCTTTCTTT. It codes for CASREDKGWTEAFF.